Listed below are T cell receptor beta chains from one sample, sequenced in a study of T cell responses to AZD1222 COVID-19 vaccine. The method was immunoSEQ multiplex PCR; TCRdb's version includes in-frame clones alone and lacks a portion of them. The table has about 140,000 clones, approximately 89% seen once. The sequenced sample was peripheral blood, obtained 28 days after the second AZD1222 dose. These receptors originate from an adult who received the AZD1222 COVID-19 vaccine. Each CDR3 is given with its conserved first and last residue. The D gene is left open where the match is weak. The size entry is marked missing in some rows and otherwise reads once, few, many or a size class.

CDR3 protein | CDR3 DNA | D gene | V gene | clone size | J gene
CASSLTSGGMDIQYF | TGTGCCAGCAGTCTGACTAGCGGGGGTATGGACATTCAGTACTTC | TRBD2 | TRBV6-5 | NA | TRBJ2-4
CASSVSPTGGGETQYF | TGTGCCAGCAGCGTATCGCCTACAGGGGGCGGAGAGACCCAGTACTTC | TRBD1 | TRBV9 | NA | TRBJ2-5
CASSDGRHSNQPQHF | TGTGCCAGTAGTGACGGTCGACATAGCAATCAGCCCCAGCATTTT | NA | TRBV19 | NA | TRBJ1-5
CASSLGGALREQYF | TGTGCCAGCAGCTTGGGGGGGGCATTGCGCGAGCAGTACTTC | NA | TRBV5-4 | few | TRBJ2-7
CSVETLTAEQPGPNYGYTF | TGCAGCGTTGAAACCCTCACGGCCGAGCAACCGGGACCGAACTATGGCTACACCTTC | NA | TRBV29-1 | NA | TRBJ1-2
CASSVVLAGGINEQFF | TGTGCCAGCAGCGTAGTACTAGCGGGAGGGATCAATGAGCAGTTCTTC | TRBD2 | TRBV9 | NA | TRBJ2-1
CASSLANRGVKLFF | TGTGCCAGCAGCTTAGCCAATCGGGGGGTAAAACTGTTTTTT | NA | TRBV7-8 | NA | TRBJ1-4
CSGDDRFGGRNTF | TGCAGCGGCGACGATAGGTTCGGGGGCCGTAACACCTTC | NA | TRBV29-1 | NA | TRBJ1-2
CASSDNPGQTQPQHF | TGTGCCAGCAGCGATAACCCGGGACAAACTCAGCCCCAGCATTTT | NA | TRBV9 | NA | TRBJ1-5
CASSNRGKNTEAFF | TGTGCCAGCAGTAACAGGGGGAAGAACACTGAAGCTTTCTTT | TRBD1 | TRBV28 | NA | TRBJ1-1
CASSFIAGGTDTQYF | TGTGCCAGCAGCTTCATAGCGGGAGGCACAGATACGCAGTATTTT | TRBD2 | TRBV7-9 | NA | TRBJ2-3
CASSSRLAGATDTQYF | TGTGCCAGCAGCTCACGCCTCGCGGGGGCCACAGATACGCAGTATTTT | NA | TRBV7-8 | NA | TRBJ2-3
CSAFHRTSGRDNEQFF | TGCAGCGCCTTTCATAGGACTAGCGGGAGGGACAATGAGCAGTTCTTC | TRBD2 | TRBV29-1 | NA | TRBJ2-1
CASSSTGTYNEQFF | TGTGCCAGCAGTTCGACAGGAACCTACAATGAGCAGTTCTTC | NA | TRBV28 | NA | TRBJ2-1
CAIRATGIENTEAFF | TGTGCCATCAGGGCAACAGGGATTGAGAACACTGAAGCTTTCTTT | NA | TRBV10-3 | NA | TRBJ1-1
CSASHYNEQFF | TGCAGTGCTAGCCACTACAATGAGCAGTTCTTC | NA | TRBV20-1 | NA | TRBJ2-1
CASSAGLAGGWETDTQYF | TGTGCCAGCAGCGCGGGACTAGCTGGAGGTTGGGAAACAGATACGCAGTATTTT | TRBD2 | TRBV9 | NA | TRBJ2-3
CSVLGGAGVDEQFF | TGCAGCGTTTTAGGGGGGGCGGGAGTAGATGAGCAGTTCTTC | NA | TRBV29-1 | NA | TRBJ2-1
CASSPEGNQPQHF | TGTGCCAGCAGCCCGGAGGGTAATCAGCCCCAGCATTTT | NA | TRBV14 | NA | TRBJ1-5
CASSRPGQGQETQYF | TGTGCCAGCAGCCGACCGGGACAGGGGCAAGAGACCCAGTACTTC | TRBD1 | TRBV6-5 | NA | TRBJ2-5
CASSPQGDYGYTF | TGTGCCAGCAGCCCCCAGGGCGACTATGGCTACACCTTC | NA | TRBV7-2 | NA | TRBJ1-2
CASSGGPVNTEAFF | TGTGCCAGTAGTGGGGGACCGGTCAACACTGAAGCTTTCTTT | NA | TRBV19 | NA | TRBJ1-1
CSVEEQGGYGYTF | TGCAGCGTTGAAGAACAGGGTGGCTATGGCTACACCTTC | NA | TRBV29-1 | NA | TRBJ1-2
CASSLPRADEQYF | TGTGCCAGCAGCTTACCCAGGGCTGACGAGCAGTACTTC | NA | TRBV7-2 | NA | TRBJ2-7
CASRPRGRTEAFF | TGTGCCAGCAGGCCTCGGGGGCGAACTGAAGCTTTCTTT | NA | TRBV12-3/TRBV12-4 | NA | TRBJ1-1
CASRIAGGASGNTIYF | TGTGCCAGCAGGATTGCAGGGGGCGCGTCTGGAAACACCATATATTTT | TRBD1 | TRBV6-6 | once | TRBJ1-3
CASSNRVSSSPLHF | TGTGCCAGCAGCAACAGGGTTTCGAGTTCACCCCTCCACTTT | NA | TRBV6-2/TRBV6-3 | NA | TRBJ1-6
CASRRQGNTEAFF | TGTGCCAGCAGAAGACAGGGGAACACTGAGGCTTTCTTT | TRBD1 | TRBV7-3 | NA | TRBJ1-1
CASSFRSGYGYTF | TGTGCCAGTAGTTTCAGAAGCGGGTATGGCTACACCTTC | NA | TRBV19 | few | TRBJ1-2